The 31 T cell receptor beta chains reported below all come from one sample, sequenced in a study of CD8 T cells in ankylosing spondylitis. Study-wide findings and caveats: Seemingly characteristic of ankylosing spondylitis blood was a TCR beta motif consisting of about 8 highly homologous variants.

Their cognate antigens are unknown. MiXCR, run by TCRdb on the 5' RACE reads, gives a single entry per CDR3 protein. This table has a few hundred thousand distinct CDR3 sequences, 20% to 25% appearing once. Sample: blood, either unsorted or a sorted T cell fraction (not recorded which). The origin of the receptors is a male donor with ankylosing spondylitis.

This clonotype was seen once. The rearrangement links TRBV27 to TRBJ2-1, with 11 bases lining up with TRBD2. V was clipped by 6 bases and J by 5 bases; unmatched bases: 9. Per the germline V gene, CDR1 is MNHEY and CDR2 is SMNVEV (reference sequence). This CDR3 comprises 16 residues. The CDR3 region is CASSRKLAGVNNEQFF. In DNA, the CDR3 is TGTGCCAGCAGCCGCAAACTAGCGGGAGTTAACAATGAGCAGTTCTTC.

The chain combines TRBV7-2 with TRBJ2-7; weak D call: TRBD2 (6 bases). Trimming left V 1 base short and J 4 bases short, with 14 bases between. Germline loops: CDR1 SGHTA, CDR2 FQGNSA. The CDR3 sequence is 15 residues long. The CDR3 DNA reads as TGTGCCAGCAGCTTAGGCGGAGGGCGTCGGTACGAGCAGTACTTC. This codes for CASSLGGGRRYEQYF.

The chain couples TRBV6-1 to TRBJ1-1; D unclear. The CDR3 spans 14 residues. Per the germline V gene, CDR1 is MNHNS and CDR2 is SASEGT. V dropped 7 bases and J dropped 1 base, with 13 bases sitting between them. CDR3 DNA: TGTGCCAGCAATCCCGGCGGAACGAACACTGAAGCTTTCTTT. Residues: CASNPGGTNTEAFF.

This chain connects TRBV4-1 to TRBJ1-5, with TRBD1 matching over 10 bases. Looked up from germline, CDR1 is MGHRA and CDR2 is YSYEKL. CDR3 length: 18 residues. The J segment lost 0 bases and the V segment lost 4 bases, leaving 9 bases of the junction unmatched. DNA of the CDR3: TGCGCCAGCAGCCTCGGGACAGGGGACTCGGTTAGCAATCAGCCCCAGCATTTT. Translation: CASSLGTGDSVSNQPQHF.

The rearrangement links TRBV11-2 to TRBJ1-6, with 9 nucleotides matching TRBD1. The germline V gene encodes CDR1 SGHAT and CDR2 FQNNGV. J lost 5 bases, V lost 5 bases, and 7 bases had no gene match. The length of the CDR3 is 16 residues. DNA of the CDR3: TGTGCCAGCAGCCTCGGGACAGGGAACCATAATTCACCCCTCCACTTT. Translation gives CASSLGTGNHNSPLHF.

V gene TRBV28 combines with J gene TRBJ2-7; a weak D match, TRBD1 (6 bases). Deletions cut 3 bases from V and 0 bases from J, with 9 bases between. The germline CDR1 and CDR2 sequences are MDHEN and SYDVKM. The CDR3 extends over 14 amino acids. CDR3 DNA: TGTGCCAGCAGTTTTTTGACAGGCTCCTACGAGCAGTACTTC. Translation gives CASSFLTGSYEQYF.

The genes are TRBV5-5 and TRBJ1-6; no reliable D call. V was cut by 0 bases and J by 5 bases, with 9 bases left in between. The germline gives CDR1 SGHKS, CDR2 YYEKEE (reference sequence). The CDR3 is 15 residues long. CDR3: CASSLVARDNSPLHF. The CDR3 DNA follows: TGTGCCAGCAGCTTGGTTGCACGCGATAATTCACCCCTCCACTTT.

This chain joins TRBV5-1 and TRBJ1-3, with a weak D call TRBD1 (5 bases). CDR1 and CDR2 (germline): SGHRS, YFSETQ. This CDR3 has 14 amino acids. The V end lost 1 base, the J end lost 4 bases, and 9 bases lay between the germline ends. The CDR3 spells CASSLSGSGNTIYF. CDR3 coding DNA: TGCGCCAGCAGCTTGTCAGGGTCAGGAAACACCATATATTTT.

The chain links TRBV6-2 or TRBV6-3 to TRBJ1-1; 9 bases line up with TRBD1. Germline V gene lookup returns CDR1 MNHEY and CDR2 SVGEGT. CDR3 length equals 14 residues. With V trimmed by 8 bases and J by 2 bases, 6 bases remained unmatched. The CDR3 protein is CASEETGGNTEAFF. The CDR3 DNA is TGTGCCAGCGAGGAGACAGGGGGTAACACTGAAGCTTTCTTT.

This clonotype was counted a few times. The CDR3 sequence: CSVEVVRLREQYF. Written as DNA, the CDR3 is TGCAGCGTTGAAGTGGTGCGGTTGCGGGAGCAGTACTTC. The chain employs TRBV29-1 and TRBJ2-7; D unclear. The CDR3 has 13 amino acids. V lost 1 base to trimming and J lost 7 bases, with 14 bases between them. Germline V gene sequence: CDR1 SQVTM, CDR2 ANQGSEA.

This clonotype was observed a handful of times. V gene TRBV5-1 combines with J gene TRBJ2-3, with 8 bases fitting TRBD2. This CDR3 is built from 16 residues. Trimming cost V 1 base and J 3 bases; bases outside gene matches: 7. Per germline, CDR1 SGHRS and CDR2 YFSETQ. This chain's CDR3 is CASSLPTSVLTDTQYF. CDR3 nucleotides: TGCGCCAGCAGCTTGCCGACTAGCGTTTTGACAGATACGCAGTATTTT.

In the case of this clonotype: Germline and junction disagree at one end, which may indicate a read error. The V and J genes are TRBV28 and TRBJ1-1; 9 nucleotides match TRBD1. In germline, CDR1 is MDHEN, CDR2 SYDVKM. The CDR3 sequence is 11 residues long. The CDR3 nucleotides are TGTGCCAGCAGTAGGGACAGGGACAGGCTCTTT. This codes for CASSRDRDRLF.

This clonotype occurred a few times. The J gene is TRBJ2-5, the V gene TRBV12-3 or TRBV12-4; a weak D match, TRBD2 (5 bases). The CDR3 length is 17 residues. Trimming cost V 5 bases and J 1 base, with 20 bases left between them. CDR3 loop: CASSPGFLAGLQETQYF. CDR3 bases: TGTGCCAGCAGTCCGGGTTTCCTGGCGGGCCTCCAAGAGACCCAGTACTTC.

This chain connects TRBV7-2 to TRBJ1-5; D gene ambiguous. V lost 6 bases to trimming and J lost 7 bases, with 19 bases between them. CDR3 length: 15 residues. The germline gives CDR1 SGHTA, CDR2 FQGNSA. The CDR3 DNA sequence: TGTGCCAGCAGTTACGAAGGTTCGCGAGGGCAGCCCCAGCATTTT. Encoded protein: CASSYEGSRGQPQHF.

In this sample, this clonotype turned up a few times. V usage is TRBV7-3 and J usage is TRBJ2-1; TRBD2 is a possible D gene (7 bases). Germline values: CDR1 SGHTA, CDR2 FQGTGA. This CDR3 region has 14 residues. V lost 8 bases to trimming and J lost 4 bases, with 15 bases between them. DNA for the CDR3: TGTGCCAGCGGGGTGGGAGGGGGTTACAATGAGCAGTTCTTC. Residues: CASGVGGGYNEQFF.

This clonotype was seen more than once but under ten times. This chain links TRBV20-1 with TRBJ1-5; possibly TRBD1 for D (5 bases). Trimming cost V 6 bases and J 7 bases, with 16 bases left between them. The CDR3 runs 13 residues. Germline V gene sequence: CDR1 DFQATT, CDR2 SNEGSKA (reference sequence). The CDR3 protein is CSAWGGFGQPQHF. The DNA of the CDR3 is TGCAGTGCCTGGGGGGGGTTTGGCCAGCCCCAGCATTTT.

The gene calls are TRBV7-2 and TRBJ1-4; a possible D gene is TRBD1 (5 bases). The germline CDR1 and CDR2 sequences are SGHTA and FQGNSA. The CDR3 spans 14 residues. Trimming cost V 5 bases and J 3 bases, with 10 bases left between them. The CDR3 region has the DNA TGTGCCAGCAGCCGACAGTTATCTAATGAAAAACTGTTTTTT. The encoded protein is CASSRQLSNEKLFF.

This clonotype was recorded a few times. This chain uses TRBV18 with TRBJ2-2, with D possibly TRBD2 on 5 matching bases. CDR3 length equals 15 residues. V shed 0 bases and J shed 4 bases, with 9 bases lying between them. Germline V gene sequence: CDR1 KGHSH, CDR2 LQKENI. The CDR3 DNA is TGTGCCAGCTCACCACCGGCTAGCCTCACCGGGGAGCTGTTTTTT. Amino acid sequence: CASSPPASLTGELFF.

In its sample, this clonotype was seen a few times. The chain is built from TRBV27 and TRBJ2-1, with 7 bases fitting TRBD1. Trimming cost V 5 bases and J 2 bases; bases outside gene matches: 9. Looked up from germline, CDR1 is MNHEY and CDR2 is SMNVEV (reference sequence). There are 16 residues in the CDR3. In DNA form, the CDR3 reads TGTGCCAGCAGTCACGTTAACAGGGGTACCTACAATGAGCAGTTCTTC. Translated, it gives CASSHVNRGTYNEQFF.

The CDR3 here is CASSQWGGGRNEKLFF. Written as DNA, the CDR3 is TGTGCCAGCAGCCAATGGGGCGGGGGACGGAATGAAAAACTGTTTTTT. The V call is TRBV3-1, the J call TRBJ1-4; D possibly corresponds to TRBD1 (5 bases). This CDR3 comprises 16 residues. The germline V and J ends were trimmed by 2 bases and 5 bases, with 15 bases remaining between them. Germline V lookup: CDR1 LGHDT, CDR2 YNNKEL (reference sequence).

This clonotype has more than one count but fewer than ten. This chain's CDR3 is CASRGSKEETQYF. As DNA, the CDR3 is TGTGCCAGCCGTGGTAGTAAAGAAGAGACCCAGTACTTC. The chain couples TRBV4-2 to TRBJ2-5; D remains ambiguous. There are 13 residues in the CDR3. Per the germline V gene, CDR1 is LGHNA and CDR2 is YNFKEQ. The V end was cut by 8 bases, the J end by 3 bases, with 13 bases between.

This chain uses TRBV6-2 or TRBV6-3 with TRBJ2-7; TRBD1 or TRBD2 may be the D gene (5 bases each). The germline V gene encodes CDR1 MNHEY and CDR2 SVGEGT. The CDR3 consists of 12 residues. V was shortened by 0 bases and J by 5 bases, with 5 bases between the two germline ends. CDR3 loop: CASSYSGDEQYF. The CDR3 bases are TGTGCCAGCAGTTACTCGGGGGACGAGCAGTACTTC.

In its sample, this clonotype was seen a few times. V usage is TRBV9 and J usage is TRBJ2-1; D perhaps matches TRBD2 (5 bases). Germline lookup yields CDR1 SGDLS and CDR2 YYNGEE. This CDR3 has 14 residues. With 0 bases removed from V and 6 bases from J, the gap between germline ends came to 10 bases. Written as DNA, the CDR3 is TGTGCCAGCAGCGTAGTGTCGGGATCCAATGAGCAGTTCTTC. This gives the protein CASSVVSGSNEQFF.

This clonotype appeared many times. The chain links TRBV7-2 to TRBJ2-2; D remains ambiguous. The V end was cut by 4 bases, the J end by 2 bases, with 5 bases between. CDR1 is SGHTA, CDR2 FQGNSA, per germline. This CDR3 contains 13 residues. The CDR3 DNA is TGTGCCAGCAGCTCCGGCAACACCGGGGAGCTGTTTTTT. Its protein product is CASSSGNTGELFF.

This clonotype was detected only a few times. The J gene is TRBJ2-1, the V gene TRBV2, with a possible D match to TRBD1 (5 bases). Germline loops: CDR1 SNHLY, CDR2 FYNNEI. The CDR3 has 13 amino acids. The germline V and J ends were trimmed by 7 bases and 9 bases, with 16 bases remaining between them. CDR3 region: CASKTRGWSEQFF. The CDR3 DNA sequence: TGTGCCAGCAAAACAAGGGGTTGGAGTGAGCAGTTCTTC.

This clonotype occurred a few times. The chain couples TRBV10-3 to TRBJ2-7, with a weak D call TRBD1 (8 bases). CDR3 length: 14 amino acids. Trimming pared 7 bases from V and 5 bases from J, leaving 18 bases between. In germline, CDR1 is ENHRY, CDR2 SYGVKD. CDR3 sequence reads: CAITPGQGGNEQYF. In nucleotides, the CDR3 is TGTGCCATCACCCCCGGACAGGGAGGGAACGAGCAGTACTTC.

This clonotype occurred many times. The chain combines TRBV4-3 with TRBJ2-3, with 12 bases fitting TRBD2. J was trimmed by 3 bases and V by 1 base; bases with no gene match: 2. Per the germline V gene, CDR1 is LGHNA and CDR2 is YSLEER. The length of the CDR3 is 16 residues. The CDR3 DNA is TGCGCCAGCAGCCAAGTCCTAGCGGGAGGGACAGATACGCAGTATTTT. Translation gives CASSQVLAGGTDTQYF.

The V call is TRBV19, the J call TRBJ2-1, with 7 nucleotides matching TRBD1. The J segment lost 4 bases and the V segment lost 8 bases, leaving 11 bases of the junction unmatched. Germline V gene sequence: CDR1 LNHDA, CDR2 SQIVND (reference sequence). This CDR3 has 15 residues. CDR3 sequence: CASFSRDRGYNEQFF. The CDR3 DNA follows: TGTGCCAGTTTTTCCCGGGACAGAGGGTACAATGAGCAGTTCTTC.

This chain's CDR3 is CSARYSGLADNEQFF. CDR3 coding DNA: TGCAGTGCTAGGTATTCGGGACTAGCGGACAATGAGCAGTTCTTC. V gene TRBV20-1 combines with J gene TRBJ2-1; 11 bases match TRBD2. Germline CDR1 reads DFQATT; CDR2 reads SNEGSKA (reference sequence). This CDR3 has 15 amino acids. Losses at the gene ends were 3 bases for V and 5 bases for J; bases not matched to a gene: 6.

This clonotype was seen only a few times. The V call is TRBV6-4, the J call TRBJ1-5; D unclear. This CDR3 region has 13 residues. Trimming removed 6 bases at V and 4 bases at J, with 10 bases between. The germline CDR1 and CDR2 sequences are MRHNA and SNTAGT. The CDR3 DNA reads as TGTGCCAGCAGCCAACAGTCAAATCAGCCCCAGCATTTT. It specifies CASSQQSNQPQHF.

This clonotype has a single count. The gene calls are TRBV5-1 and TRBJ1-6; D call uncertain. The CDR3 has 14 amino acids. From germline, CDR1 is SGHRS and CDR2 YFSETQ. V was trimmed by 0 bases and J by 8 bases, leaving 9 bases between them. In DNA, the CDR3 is TGCGCCAGCAGCTTGGGTAGTCCCGATTCACCCCTCCACTTT. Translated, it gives CASSLGSPDSPLHF.